The 11 T cell receptor beta chains presented below share a single source sample, sequenced in a study of T cell repertoires in cytomegalovirus infection. TCRdb independently ran MiXCR on the reads; one entry per CDR3 protein. The repertoire includes roughly 320,000 distinct CDR3 sequences, roughly a tenth of them detected once, and more than 2.5% sits in the top ten. Specimen: PBMCs. Receptors were obtained from a human donor in good health (CMV status not recorded). Some clones in this sample may be carry-over from other donors' samples.

This clonotype was picked up many times. CDR3 sequence (DNA): TGTGCCAGCAGCTCAGAGGTAGAGCCCCAGCATTTT. Protein: CASSSEVEPQHF. This rearrangement joins TRBV7-2 to TRBJ1-5; D uncertain. The ends were cut back, 4 bases at V and 8 bases at J, with 9 bases in the middle. The CDR3 length is 12 residues. In germline, CDR1 is SGHTA, CDR2 FQGNSA.

This sequence joins TRBV7-9 and TRBJ1-3, with a possible D match to TRBD1 (6 bases). V lost 5 bases and J lost 8, with 16 bases in between. Germline V gene lookup returns CDR1 SEHNR and CDR2 FQNEAQ (reference sequence). This CDR3 contains 14 residues. In DNA, the CDR3 is TGTGCCAGCAGCCACGACTCGTACAGGGACACCATATATTTT. This codes for CASSHDSYRDTIYF.

This clonotype was observed a few times. CDR3 residues: CAISETGGPLGSGANVLTF. The CDR3 DNA follows: TGTGCCATCAGTGAGACGGGCGGGCCGCTAGGTTCTGGGGCCAACGTCCTGACTTTC. V usage is TRBV10-3 and J usage is TRBJ2-6; D possibly corresponds to TRBD2 (5 bases). The CDR3 has 19 residues. Trimming removed 2 bases from V and 1 base from J, with 18 bases in between. Germline lookup yields CDR1 ENHRY and CDR2 SYGVKD.

This clonotype was counted only a few times. The chain combines TRBV20-1 with TRBJ2-7; a possible D gene is TRBD2 (6 bases). From germline, CDR1 is DFQATT and CDR2 SNEGSKA (reference sequence). The CDR3 is 12 residues long. V was cut by 5 bases and J by 7 bases, with 15 bases left in between. In DNA form, the CDR3 reads TGCAGTGCTCCTACGCGGGCGGGGGAGCAGTACGTC. This codes for CSAPTRAGEQYV.

This clonotype was observed a handful of times. The chain combines TRBV6-1 with TRBJ2-7; D perhaps matches TRBD1 (5 bases). The V gene lost 6 bases and the J gene lost 3 bases, with 9 bases spanning the gap. This CDR3 has 12 residues. Germline CDR1 MNHNS, CDR2 SASEGT. The CDR3 loop reads CASRDTSYEQYF. Here the CDR3 DNA reads TGTGCCAGCAGGGACACCAGCTACGAGCAGTACTTC.

This clonotype showed up many times. This chain joins TRBV12-3 or TRBV12-4 and TRBJ1-5; weak D call: TRBD1 (6 bases). CDR3 size: 14 residues. The V gene lost 7 bases and the J gene lost 0 bases, with 10 bases spanning the gap. The CDR3 loop reads CASTGQHSNQPQHF. CDR3 coding DNA: TGTGCCAGCACCGGACAGCATAGCAATCAGCCCCAGCATTTT.

This clonotype was seen at least ten times. This chain connects TRBV20-1 to TRBJ2-1; perhaps TRBD1 as D (6 bases). V shed 0 bases and J shed 3 bases, with 15 bases lying between them. Germline CDR1 DFQATT, CDR2 SNEGSKA (reference sequence). The CDR3 has 16 amino acids. This CDR3 reads CSARDIQGRIYNEQFF. The CDR3 DNA reads as TGCAGTGCTAGAGACATACAGGGTCGAATCTACAATGAGCAGTTCTTC.

This clonotype was found a few times. The CDR3: CASSSPTGWGQPQHF. Here the CDR3 DNA reads TGTGCCAGCAGCTCTCCCACAGGGTGGGGTCAGCCCCAGCATTTT. The genes are TRBV28 and TRBJ1-5; D is possibly TRBD1 (6 bases). V shed 6 bases and J shed 6 bases, with 18 bases lying between them. The length of the CDR3 is 15 residues. Germline V lookup: CDR1 MDHEN, CDR2 SYDVKM.

This clonotype was seen only a few times. The rearrangement uses TRBV7-2 and TRBJ1-1; D is unclear. V gave up 5 bases and J gave up 5 bases, with 12 bases separating them. Germline CDR1 and CDR2: SGHTA and FQGNSA. This CDR3 is 13 amino acids long. This CDR3 reads CASSTTHRTEAFF. The CDR3, as DNA: TGTGCCAGCAGCACCACCCACCGGACTGAAGCTTTCTTT.

This clonotype was recorded at least ten times. The chain couples TRBV11-3 to TRBJ2-1; 9 positions agree with TRBD1. Germline V gene lookup returns CDR1 SGHNT and CDR2 YENEEA. The V gene end was trimmed by 7 bases and the J gene end by 7 bases; junction bases not matched to a gene: 11. The CDR3 has 15 residues. The CDR3 sequence: CASTMGQGIGNEQFF. CDR3 DNA sequence: TGTGCCAGCACCATGGGACAGGGTATCGGAAATGAGCAGTTCTTC.

In its sample, this clonotype was seen many times. This sequence joins TRBV5-5 and TRBJ2-2; 7 nucleotides line up with TRBD1. Germline V gene lookup returns CDR1 SGHKS and CDR2 YYEKEE (reference sequence). V dropped 5 bases and J dropped 2; count of bases not matched to a gene: 6. The CDR3 runs to 15 residues. CDR3 residues: CASSGTATNTGELFF. Written as DNA, the CDR3 is TGTGCCAGCAGTGGGACAGCCACCAACACCGGGGAGCTGTTTTTT.